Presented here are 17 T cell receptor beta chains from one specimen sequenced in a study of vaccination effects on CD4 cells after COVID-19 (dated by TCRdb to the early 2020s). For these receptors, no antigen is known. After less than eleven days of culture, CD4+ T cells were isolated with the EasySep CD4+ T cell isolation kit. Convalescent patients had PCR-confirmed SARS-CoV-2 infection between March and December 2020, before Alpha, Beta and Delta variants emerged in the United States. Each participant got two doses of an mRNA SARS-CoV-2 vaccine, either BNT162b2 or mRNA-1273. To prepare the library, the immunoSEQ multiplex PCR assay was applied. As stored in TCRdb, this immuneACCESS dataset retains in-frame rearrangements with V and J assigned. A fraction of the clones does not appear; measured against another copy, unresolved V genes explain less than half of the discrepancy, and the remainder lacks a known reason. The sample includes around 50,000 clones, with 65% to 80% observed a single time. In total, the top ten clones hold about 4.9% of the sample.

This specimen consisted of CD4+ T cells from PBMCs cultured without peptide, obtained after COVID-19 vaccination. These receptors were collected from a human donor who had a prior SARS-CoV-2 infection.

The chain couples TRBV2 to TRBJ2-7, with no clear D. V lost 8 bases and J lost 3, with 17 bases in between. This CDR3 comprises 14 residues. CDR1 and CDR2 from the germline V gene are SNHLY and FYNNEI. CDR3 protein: CASAAQSTDYEQYF. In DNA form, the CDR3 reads TGTGCCAGCGCCGCCCAGTCGACGGACTACGAGCAGTACTTC.

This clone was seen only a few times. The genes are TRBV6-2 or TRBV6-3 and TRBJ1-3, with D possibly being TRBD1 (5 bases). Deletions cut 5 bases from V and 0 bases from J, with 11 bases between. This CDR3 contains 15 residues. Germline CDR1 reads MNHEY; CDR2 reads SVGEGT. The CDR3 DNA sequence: TGTGCCAGCAGTCGGGACGGGAGCTCTGGAAACACCATATATTTT. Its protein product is CASSRDGSSGNTIYF.

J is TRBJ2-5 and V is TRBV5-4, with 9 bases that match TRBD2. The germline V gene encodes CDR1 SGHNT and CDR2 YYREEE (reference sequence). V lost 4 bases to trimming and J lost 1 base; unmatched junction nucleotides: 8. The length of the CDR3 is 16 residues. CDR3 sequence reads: CASSPGTSRLQETQYF. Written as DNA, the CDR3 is TGTGCCAGCAGCCCCGGGACTAGCAGACTCCAAGAGACCCAGTACTTC.

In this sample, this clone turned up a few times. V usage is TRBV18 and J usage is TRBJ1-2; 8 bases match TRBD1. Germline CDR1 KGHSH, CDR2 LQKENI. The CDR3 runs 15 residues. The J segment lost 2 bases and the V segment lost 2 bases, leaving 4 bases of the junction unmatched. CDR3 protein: CASSPRTGTNYGYTF. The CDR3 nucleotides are TGTGCCAGCTCACCAAGGACAGGGACCAACTATGGCTACACCTTC.

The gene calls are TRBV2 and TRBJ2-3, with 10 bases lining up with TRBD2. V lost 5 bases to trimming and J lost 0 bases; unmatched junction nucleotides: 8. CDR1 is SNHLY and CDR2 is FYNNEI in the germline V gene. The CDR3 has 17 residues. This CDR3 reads CASSLWTSGASTDTQYF. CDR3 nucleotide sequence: TGTGCCAGCAGTTTATGGACTAGCGGAGCTAGCACAGATACGCAGTATTTT.

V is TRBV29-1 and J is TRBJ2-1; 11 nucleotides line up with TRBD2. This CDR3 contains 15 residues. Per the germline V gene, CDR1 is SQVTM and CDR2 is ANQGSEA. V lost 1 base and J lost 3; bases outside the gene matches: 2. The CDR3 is CSVEGTSGYYNEQFF. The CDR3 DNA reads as TGCAGCGTTGAAGGGACTAGCGGGTACTACAATGAGCAGTTCTTC.

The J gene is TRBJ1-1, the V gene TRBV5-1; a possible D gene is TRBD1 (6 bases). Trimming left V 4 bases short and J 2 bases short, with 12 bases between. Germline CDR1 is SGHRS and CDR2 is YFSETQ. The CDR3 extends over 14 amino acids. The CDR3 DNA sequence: TGCGCCAGCAGCCCACAGGGAGGTAACACTGAAGCTTTCTTT. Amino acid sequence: CASSPQGGNTEAFF.

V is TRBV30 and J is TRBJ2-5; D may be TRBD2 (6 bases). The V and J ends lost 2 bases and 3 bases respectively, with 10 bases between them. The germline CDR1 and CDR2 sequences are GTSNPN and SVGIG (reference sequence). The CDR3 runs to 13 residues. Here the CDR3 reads CAWSKGLEETQYF. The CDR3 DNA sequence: TGTGCCTGGAGTAAGGGACTCGAAGAGACCCAGTACTTC.

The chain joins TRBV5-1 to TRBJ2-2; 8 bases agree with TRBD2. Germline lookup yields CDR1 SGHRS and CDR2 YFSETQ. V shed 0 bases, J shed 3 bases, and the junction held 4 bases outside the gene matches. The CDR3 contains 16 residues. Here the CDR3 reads CASSLVPSGYTGELFF. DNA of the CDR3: TGCGCCAGCAGCTTGGTTCCTAGCGGGTACACCGGGGAGCTGTTTTTT.

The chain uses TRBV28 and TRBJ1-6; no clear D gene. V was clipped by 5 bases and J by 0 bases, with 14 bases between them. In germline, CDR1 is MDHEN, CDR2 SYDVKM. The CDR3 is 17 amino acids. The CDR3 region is CASSGSGTSSYNSPLHF. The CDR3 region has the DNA TGTGCCAGCAGTGGTTCAGGAACCAGCTCCTATAATTCACCCCTCCACTTT.

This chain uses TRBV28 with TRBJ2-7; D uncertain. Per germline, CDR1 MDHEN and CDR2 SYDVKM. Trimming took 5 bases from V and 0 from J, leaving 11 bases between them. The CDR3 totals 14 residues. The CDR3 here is CASSGDKGSYEQYF. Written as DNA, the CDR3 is TGTGCCAGCAGTGGGGATAAGGGCTCCTACGAGCAGTACTTC.

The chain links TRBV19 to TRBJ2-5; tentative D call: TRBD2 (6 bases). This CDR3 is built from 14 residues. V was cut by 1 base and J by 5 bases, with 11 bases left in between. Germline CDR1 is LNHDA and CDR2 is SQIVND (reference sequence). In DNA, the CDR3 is TGTGCCAGTAGTATAGTAGGAGGGGACGAGACCCAGTACTTC. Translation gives CASSIVGGDETQYF.

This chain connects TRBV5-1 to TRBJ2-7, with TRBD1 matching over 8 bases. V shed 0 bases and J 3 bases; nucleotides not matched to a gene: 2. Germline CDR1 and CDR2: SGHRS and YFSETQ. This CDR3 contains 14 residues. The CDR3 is CASSLGGQGYEQYF. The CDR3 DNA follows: TGCGCCAGCAGCTTGGGTGGACAGGGCTACGAGCAGTACTTC.

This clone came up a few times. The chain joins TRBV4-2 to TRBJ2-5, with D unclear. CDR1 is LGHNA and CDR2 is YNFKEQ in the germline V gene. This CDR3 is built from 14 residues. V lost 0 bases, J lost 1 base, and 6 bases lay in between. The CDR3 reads CASSQEPFQETQYF. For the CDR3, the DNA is TGTGCCAGCAGCCAAGAACCTTTCCAAGAGACCCAGTACTTC.

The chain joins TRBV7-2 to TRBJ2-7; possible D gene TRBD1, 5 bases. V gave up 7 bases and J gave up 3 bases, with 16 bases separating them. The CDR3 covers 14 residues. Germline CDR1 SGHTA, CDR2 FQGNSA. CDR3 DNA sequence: TGTGCCAGCACACAATCTCCAGGGCTCTACGAGCAGTACTTC. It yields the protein CASTQSPGLYEQYF.

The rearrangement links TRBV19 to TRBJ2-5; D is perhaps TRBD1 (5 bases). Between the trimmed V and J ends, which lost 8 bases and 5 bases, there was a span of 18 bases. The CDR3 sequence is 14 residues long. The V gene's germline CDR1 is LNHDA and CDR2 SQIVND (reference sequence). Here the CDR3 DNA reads TGTGCCAGTGCAGTGGTGGGGCTGGGTGAGACCCAGTACTTC. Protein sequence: CASAVVGLGETQYF.

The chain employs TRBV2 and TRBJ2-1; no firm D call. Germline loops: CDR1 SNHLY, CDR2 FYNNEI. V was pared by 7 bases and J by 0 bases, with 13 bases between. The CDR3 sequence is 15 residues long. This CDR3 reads CASNSRLGSYNEQFF. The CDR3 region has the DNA TGTGCCAGCAATTCCCGCCTGGGCTCCTACAATGAGCAGTTCTTC.